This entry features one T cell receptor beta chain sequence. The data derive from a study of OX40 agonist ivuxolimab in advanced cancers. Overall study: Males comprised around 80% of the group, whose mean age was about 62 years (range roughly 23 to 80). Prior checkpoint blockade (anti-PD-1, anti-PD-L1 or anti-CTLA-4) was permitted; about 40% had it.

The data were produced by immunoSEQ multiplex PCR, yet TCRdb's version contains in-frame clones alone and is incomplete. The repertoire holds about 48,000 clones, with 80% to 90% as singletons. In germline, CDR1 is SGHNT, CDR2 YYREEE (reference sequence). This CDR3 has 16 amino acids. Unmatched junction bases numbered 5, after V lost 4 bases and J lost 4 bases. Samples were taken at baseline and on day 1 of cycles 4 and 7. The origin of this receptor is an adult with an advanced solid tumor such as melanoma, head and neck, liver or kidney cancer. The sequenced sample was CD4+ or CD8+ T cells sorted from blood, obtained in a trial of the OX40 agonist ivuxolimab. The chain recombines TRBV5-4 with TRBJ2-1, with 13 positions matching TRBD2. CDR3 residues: CASSQGTSGAYNEQFF. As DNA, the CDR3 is TGTGCCAGCAGCCAAGGGACTAGCGGGGCGTACAATGAGCAGTTCTTC.